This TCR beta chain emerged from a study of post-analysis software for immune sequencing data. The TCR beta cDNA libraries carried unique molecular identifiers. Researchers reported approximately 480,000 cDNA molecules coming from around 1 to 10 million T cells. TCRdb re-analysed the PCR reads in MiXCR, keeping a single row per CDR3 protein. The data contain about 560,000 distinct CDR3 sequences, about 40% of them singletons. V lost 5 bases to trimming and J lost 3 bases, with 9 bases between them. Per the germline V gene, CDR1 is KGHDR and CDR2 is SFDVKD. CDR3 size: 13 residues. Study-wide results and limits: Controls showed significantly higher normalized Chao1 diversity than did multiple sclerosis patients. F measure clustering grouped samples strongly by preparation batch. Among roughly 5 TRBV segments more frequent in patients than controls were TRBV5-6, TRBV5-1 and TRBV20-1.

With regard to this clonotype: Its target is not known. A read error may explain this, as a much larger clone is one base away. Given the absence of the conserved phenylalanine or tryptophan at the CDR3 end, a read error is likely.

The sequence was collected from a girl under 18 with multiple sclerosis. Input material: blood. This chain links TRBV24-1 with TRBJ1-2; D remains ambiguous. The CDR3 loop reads CATSGSGDYGYTI. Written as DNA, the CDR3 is TGTGCCACCAGTGGTTCAGGAGACTATGGCTACACCATC.